The rows below give T cell receptor beta chains drawn from one sample of a study of blood T cell repertoires in COVID-19. Using immunoSEQ multiplex PCR, the repertoire was profiled, and TCRdb retains in-frame clones only, with some absent. The sample has 30,000 to 40,000 clones; 80% are singletons. The specimen sequenced was peripheral blood. The origin of the receptors is an older man with acute or convalescent COVID-19. CDR3s include the opening cysteine and the closing phenylalanine or tryptophan. D genes are given only for firm matches. Some rows have no size entry. The others give once, few or many, or a class for an expanded clone.

v_gene,abundance,j_gene,d_gene,CDR3nt,CDR3aa
TRBV18,NA,TRBJ2-2,NA,TGTGCCAGCTCACCACCAGGTAGCAGGGTGACCGGGGAGCTGTTTTTT,CASSPPGSRVTGELFF
TRBV14,NA,TRBJ2-3,TRBD2,TGTGCCAGCAGCCAAGCGTCCCTAGCGGGGCGCACAGATACGCAGTATTTT,CASSQASLAGRTDTQYF
TRBV4-3,NA,TRBJ2-1,NA,TGCGCCAGCAGCCAACGGGACTTCAAGGGGCAGTTCTTC,CASSQRDFKGQFF
TRBV5-1,NA,TRBJ2-1,NA,TGCGCCAGCAGCGGAACAGGGTTAGCCTACAATGAGCAGTTCTTC,CASSGTGLAYNEQFF
TRBV6-1,NA,TRBJ1-4,NA,NA,CASSEARFGQGAFFF
TRBV7-9,NA,TRBJ1-1,NA,TGTGCCAGCAGGCATCCGGGACACCGGACGAACACTGAAGCTTTCTTT,CASRHPGHRTNTEAFF
TRBV7-9,few,TRBJ1-5,TRBD1,TGTGCCAGCAGCTCCTGGGGGACAGGAAATAGCAATCAGCCCCAGCATTTT,CASSSWGTGNSNQPQHF
TRBV11-1,NA,TRBJ1-6,TRBD1,TGTGCCAGCAGCCCGAGGGACAGCCGGGGGAATCGAGCCCTCCACTTT,CASSPRDSRGNRALHF
TRBV5-8,NA,TRBJ2-5,TRBD2,TGTGCCAGCAGCTCCCGGACTAGCGGGGGAGAGACCCAGTACTTC,CASSSRTSGGETQYF
TRBV19,NA,TRBJ1-2,TRBD1,TGTGCCAGTAGTCCGGTAAGGACAGGGAATGGCTACACCTTC,CASSPVRTGNGYTF
TRBV10-3,NA,TRBJ2-1,NA,TGTGCCATCGATGCGGGACGGAACCTCTACAATGAGCAGTTCTTC,CAIDAGRNLYNEQFF
TRBV15,medium-sized,TRBJ2-2,TRBD2,TGTGCCACCAGCAGAGACGGCGGGGGGGCTGTCACCGGGGAGCTGTTTTTT,CATSRDGGGAVTGELFF
TRBV12-3/TRBV12-4,NA,TRBJ1-5,NA,TGTGCCAGCAGTGTAGAGCTAGACCAGCCCCAGCATTTT,CASSVELDQPQHF
TRBV5-4,NA,TRBJ2-3,NA,TGTGCCAGCAGCTTGAAGTTTACAGGCACAGATACGCAGTATTTT,CASSLKFTGTDTQYF
TRBV6-5,NA,TRBJ1-2,NA,TGTGCCAGCAGTTACTCAGGAAGCGAGCTCTATGGCTACACCTTC,CASSYSGSELYGYTF
TRBV6-5,few,TRBJ1-4,NA,TGTGCCAGCAGCCGGGGGTGGACTAATGAAAAACTGTTTTTT,CASSRGWTNEKLFF
TRBV6-6,NA,TRBJ1-5,NA,TGTGCCAGCAGTTTCGAGGGGAGGGTTAATCAGCCCCAGCATTTT,CASSFEGRVNQPQHF
TRBV6-1,NA,TRBJ1-5,NA,TGTGCCAGCAGTGAAGCTGCCAACGGTAGCAATCAGCCCCAGCATTTT,CASSEAANGSNQPQHF
TRBV7-2,NA,TRBJ1-3,NA,TGTGCCAGCAAGTGGGCAGAAGGAAACACCATATATTTT,CASKWAEGNTIYF
TRBV6-6,NA,TRBJ2-5,TRBD1,TGTGCCAGCAGAAACCGCGCTGATCAGGGGGAAAAGACCCAGTACTTC,CASRNRADQGEKTQYF
TRBV30,NA,TRBJ1-4,NA,TGTGCCTGGAGTGTAAGCAGAGGGACAACTAATGAAAAACTGTTTTTT,CAWSVSRGTTNEKLFF
TRBV5-1,NA,TRBJ2-2,TRBD1,TGCGCCAGCAGCCTGGGGACAGGGGGCTCCGGGGAGCTGTTTTTT,CASSLGTGGSGELFF
TRBV6-5,NA,TRBJ1-6,NA,TGTGCCAGCAGTCGTTCTAATTCACCCCTCCACTTT,CASSRSNSPLHF
TRBV19,once,TRBJ1-1,TRBD1,TGTGCCAGTAGTAAGCAGGGGGCAGGTGAAGCTTTCTTT,CASSKQGAGEAFF
TRBV11-2,NA,TRBJ2-3,NA,TGTGCCAGCAGCTCGGGACTTAATACGCAGTATTTT,CASSSGLNTQYF